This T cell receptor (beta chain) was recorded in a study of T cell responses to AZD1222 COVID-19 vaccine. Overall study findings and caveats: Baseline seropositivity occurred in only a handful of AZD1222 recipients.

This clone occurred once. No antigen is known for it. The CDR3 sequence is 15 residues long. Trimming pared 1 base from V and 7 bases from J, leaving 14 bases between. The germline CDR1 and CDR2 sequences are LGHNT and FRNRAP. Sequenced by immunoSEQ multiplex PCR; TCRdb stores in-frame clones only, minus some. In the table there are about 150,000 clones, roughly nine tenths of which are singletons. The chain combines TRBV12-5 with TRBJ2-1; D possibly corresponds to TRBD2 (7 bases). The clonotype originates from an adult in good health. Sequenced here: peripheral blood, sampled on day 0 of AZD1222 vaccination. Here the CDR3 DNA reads TGTGCTAGTGGTTTGGCCGGGGGGCGCGTTAATGAGCAGTTCTTC. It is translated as CASGLAGGRVNEQFF.